What follows are 32 T cell receptor beta chains derived from one specimen sequenced in a study of T cell responses to AZD1222 COVID-19 vaccine. Produced via immunoSEQ multiplex PCR; TCRdb's table is partial and in-frame only. The sample contains roughly 66,000 clones, roughly 82% of which appear only once. This specimen consisted of peripheral blood, obtained on day 0 of AZD1222 vaccination. Source of these receptors: an adult in good health.

The chain is built from TRBV10-3 and TRBJ1-2; 10 bases map to TRBD1. The junction had 3 bases not matched to a gene; V was cut back by 0 bases and J by 8 bases. CDR1 is ENHRY and CDR2 is SYGVKD in the germline V gene. The CDR3 length is 14 residues. CDR3 in DNA: TGTGCCATCAGTGAGTCCGGGACAGGGGAAGGCTACACCTTC. The encoded protein is CAISESGTGEGYTF.

The chain couples TRBV6-5 to TRBJ1-5; D gene unclear. This CDR3 is 13 amino acids long. V lost 6 bases to trimming and J lost 1 base, with 7 bases between them. The germline V gene encodes CDR1 MNHEY and CDR2 SVGAGI. The CDR3 DNA sequence: TGTGCCAGCAGGAATCCAAGCAATCAGCCCCAGCATTTT. This encodes CASRNPSNQPQHF.

The V and J genes are TRBV3-1 (or the pseudogene TRBV3-2) and TRBJ2-3; D is unclear. Trimming left V 2 bases short and J 4 bases short, with 7 bases between. This CDR3 has 13 amino acids. CDR1 and CDR2 (germline): LGHDT, YNNKEL (reference sequence). The chain's CDR3 is CASSQLRADTQYF. CDR3 DNA: TGTGCCAGCAGCCAATTAAGGGCAGATACGCAGTATTTT.

This sequence joins TRBV29-1 and TRBJ2-3, with 14 nucleotides matching TRBD2. Germline CDR1 SQVTM, CDR2 ANQGSEA. The CDR3 contains 19 residues. With 2 bases clipped from V and 0 bases from J, the junction kept 10 bases outside the gene matches. CDR3 bases: TGCAGCGTTGAACCCTCGACTAGCGGGGGGGTAACTAGCACAGATACGCAGTATTTT. Protein sequence: CSVEPSTSGGVTSTDTQYF.

The chain carries TRBV6-5 and TRBJ1-4, with D maybe TRBD1 (5 bases). Trimming pared 7 bases from V and 10 bases from J, leaving 19 bases between. This CDR3 has 14 residues. Germline values: CDR1 MNHEY, CDR2 SVGAGI. The CDR3 DNA reads as TGTGCCAGCATTCCCTACGTGGGGGGGGGAAAACTGTTTTTT. Protein: CASIPYVGGGKLFF.

The chain employs TRBV4-3 and TRBJ1-3, with 7 bases identical to TRBD1. The V gene's germline CDR1 is LGHNA and CDR2 YSLEER. V was clipped by 0 bases and J by 3 bases; unmatched bases: 2. CDR3 length equals 15 residues. In nucleotides, the CDR3 is TGCGCCAGCAGCCAAGATCAGGGGGATGGAAACACCATATATTTT. Its protein is CASSQDQGDGNTIYF.

V usage is TRBV10-1 and J usage is TRBJ2-1, with 10 bases fitting TRBD1. V shed 4 bases, J shed 12 bases, and the junction held 3 bases outside the gene matches. Looked up from germline, CDR1 is WNHNN and CDR2 is SYGVQD (reference sequence). This CDR3 is built from 12 residues. As DNA, the CDR3 is TGCGCCAGCAGTGGGGGACAGGGGTGGCAGTTCTTC. Protein: CASSGGQGWQFF.

V is TRBV6-5 and J is TRBJ2-7; 11 bases agree with TRBD1. The J segment lost 4 bases and the V segment lost 5 bases, leaving 4 bases of the junction unmatched. The germline V gene encodes CDR1 MNHEY and CDR2 SVGAGI. The CDR3 runs to 14 residues. The DNA for the CDR3 is TGTGCCAGCAGTCCGGGACAGGGGGGATACGAGCAGTACTTC. It specifies CASSPGQGGYEQYF.

This chain links TRBV4-1 with TRBJ2-5, with D possibly being TRBD1 (6 bases). Germline CDR1 MGHRA, CDR2 YSYEKL. V lost 5 bases and J 2 bases, leaving 15 bases between the germline ends. The CDR3 runs to 15 residues. The CDR3 sequence is CASSTTGTLQETQYF. The CDR3 region has the DNA TGCGCCAGCAGCACTACGGGGACACTTCAAGAGACCCAGTACTTC.

V is TRBV7-2 and J is TRBJ2-1; 12 positions agree with TRBD2. The CDR3 has 15 amino acids. V lost 5 bases and J lost 6; bases outside the gene matches: 5. Germline V CDR1 and CDR2: SGHTA, FQGNSA. DNA for the CDR3: TGTGCCAGCAGCCGGACTAGCGGGGAGCTCAATGAGCAGTTCTTC. Amino acids: CASSRTSGELNEQFF.

V and J are TRBV5-4 and TRBJ1-5, with no clear D. This CDR3 comprises 13 residues. The germline V gene has CDR1 SGHNT and CDR2 YYREEE (reference sequence). Trimming took 0 bases from V and 4 from J, leaving 5 bases between them. The CDR3 reads CASSLAVNQPQHF. CDR3 nucleotide sequence: TGTGCCAGCAGCTTGGCCGTGAATCAGCCCCAGCATTTT.

The chain uses TRBV28 and TRBJ2-7; TRBD1 agrees at 8 bases. This CDR3 has 15 amino acids. Germline trimming cut 6 bases from V and 3 bases from J; bases unmatched to any gene: 10. Germline loops: CDR1 MDHEN, CDR2 SYDVKM. The CDR3 region is CASSNTGTGYYEQYF. CDR3 bases: TGTGCCAGCAGCAATACCGGGACAGGCTACTACGAGCAGTACTTC.

This chain uses TRBV2 with TRBJ2-3, with TRBD1 matching 9 bases. Germline CDR1 reads SNHLY; CDR2 reads FYNNEI. The V and J ends lost 4 bases and 3 bases, in that order; junction bases with no gene match: 2. This CDR3 spans 14 amino acids. The CDR3 loop reads CASSAQGATDTQYF. In DNA, the CDR3 is TGTGCCAGCAGTGCACAGGGGGCGACAGATACGCAGTATTTT.

The rearrangement links TRBV28 to TRBJ1-6; no firm D call. This CDR3 comprises 15 residues. V shed 7 bases and J shed 6 bases, with 16 bases lying between them. The V gene's germline CDR1 is MDHEN and CDR2 SYDVKM. The CDR3, as DNA: TGTGCCAGCACGGTGGCGGGCAGGCGTAATTCACCCCTCCACTTT. Protein sequence: CASTVAGRRNSPLHF.

This chain joins TRBV30 and TRBJ2-7; 13 nucleotides align to TRBD2. V lost 2 bases and J lost 2; bases outside the gene matches: 6. The V gene's germline CDR1 is GTSNPN and CDR2 SVGIG (reference sequence). CDR3 length: 16 amino acids. The CDR3 is CAWSRLAGGGAYEQYF. The CDR3 DNA is TGTGCCTGGAGTCGACTAGCGGGGGGAGGGGCCTACGAGCAGTACTTC.

This chain links TRBV19 with TRBJ1-6, with unresolved D. Trimming pared 6 bases from V and 9 bases from J, leaving 18 bases between. Germline V gene lookup returns CDR1 LNHDA and CDR2 SQIVND (reference sequence). The CDR3 runs to 15 residues. CDR3 sequence reads: CASSSAGPLGSPLHF. The DNA for the CDR3 is TGTGCCAGTAGCAGCGCCGGGCCGTTAGGTTCACCCCTCCACTTT.

V and J are TRBV6-5 and TRBJ1-1; no clear D gene. Germline V lookup: CDR1 MNHEY, CDR2 SVGAGI. The length of the CDR3 is 14 residues. Deletions cut 6 bases from V and 1 base from J, with 12 bases between. The CDR3 reads CASRLREANTEAFF. CDR3 DNA sequence: TGTGCCAGCAGGCTCCGGGAGGCGAACACTGAAGCTTTCTTT.

The rearrangement uses TRBV12-3 or TRBV12-4 and TRBJ1-1, with 8 bases lining up with TRBD1. CDR3 length: 13 amino acids. Unmatched junction bases numbered 1, after V lost 4 bases and J lost 3 bases. CDR3 protein: CASSWTGYTEAFF. The DNA for the CDR3 is TGTGCCAGCAGTTGGACAGGGTACACTGAAGCTTTCTTT.

The chain combines TRBV2 with TRBJ1-6, with D uncertain. Germline V gives CDR1 SNHLY, CDR2 FYNNEI. The V end lost 4 bases, the J end lost 5 bases, and 12 bases lay between the germline ends. This CDR3 has 15 residues. CDR3 sequence reads: CASSVGRVNNSPLHF. In DNA, the CDR3 is TGTGCCAGCAGTGTCGGTAGGGTTAATAATTCACCCCTCCACTTT.

This clone was detected only once. The V call is TRBV23-1, the J call TRBJ1-5, with 8 bases fitting TRBD1. TRBV23-1 is filed as an ORF, its function uncertain. With 3 bases clipped from V and 5 bases from J, the junction kept 3 bases outside the gene matches. The CDR3 loop spans 14 amino acids. This CDR3 is CASSQSQGDQPQHF. In DNA form, the CDR3 reads TGCGCCAGCAGTCAGTCACAGGGGGATCAGCCCCAGCATTTT.

The chain joins TRBV2 to TRBJ1-6, with D possibly matching TRBD1 (6 bases). Germline V CDR1 and CDR2: SNHLY, FYNNEI. This CDR3 is built from 16 residues. The V end was cut by 2 bases, the J end by 6 bases, with 14 bases between. The CDR3 reads CASSERTDPRNSPLHF. The CDR3 DNA sequence: TGTGCCAGCAGTGAAAGGACAGACCCCCGTAATTCACCCCTCCACTTT.

The CDR3 protein is CASSPMGDRGYGYTF. In DNA form, the CDR3 reads TGTGCCAGCAGTCCCATGGGAGACAGGGGGTATGGCTACACCTTC. The gene calls are TRBV6-5 and TRBJ1-2, with 9 bases matching TRBD1. The germline CDR1 and CDR2 sequences are MNHEY and SVGAGI. The CDR3 has 15 residues. The trim removed 5 bases at V and 5 bases at J, leaving 9 bases unmatched.

V is TRBV18 and J is TRBJ1-2; weak D call: TRBD1 (6 bases). Germline values: CDR1 KGHSH, CDR2 LQKENI. Trimming left V 3 bases short and J 5 bases short, with 10 bases between. The CDR3 totals 13 residues. CDR3 sequence: CASSPDRSYGYTF. DNA for the CDR3: TGTGCCAGCTCACCCGACAGGTCTTATGGCTACACCTTC. The full variable domain, rest sourced from reference TRBV18 and TRBJ1-2, is NAGVMQNPRHLVRRRGQEARLRCSPMKGHSHVYWYRQLPEEGLKFMVYLQKENIIDESGMPKERFSAEFPKEGPSILRIQQVVRGDSAAYFCASSPDRSYGYTFGSGTRLTVV.

V and J are TRBV7-9 and TRBJ2-2; 12 bases are a match to TRBD2. The CDR3 covers 19 residues. Germline loops: CDR1 SEHNR, CDR2 FQNEAQ (reference sequence). The ends lost 4 bases at V and 5 bases at J; junction bases unmatched: 14. This CDR3 reads CASSSSTSGGYRGTGELFF. The DNA of the CDR3 is TGTGCCAGCAGCTCCTCGACTAGCGGGGGCTACCGGGGGACCGGGGAGCTGTTTTTT. Using reference TRBV7-9 and TRBJ2-2 for the parts outside the CDR3, the full variable domain is DTGVSQNPRHKITKRGQNVTFRCDPISEHNRLYWYRQTLGQGPEFLTYFQNEAQLEKSRLLSDRFSAERPKGSFSTLEIQRTEQGDSAMYLCASSSSTSGGYRGTGELFFGEGSRLTVL.

The V gene is TRBV6-5, the J gene TRBJ1-4; perhaps TRBD1 as D (5 bases). The CDR3 loop spans 16 amino acids. Trimming stripped 4 bases from V and 0 bases from J, with 12 bases between. The germline CDR1 and CDR2 sequences are MNHEY and SVGAGI. CDR3 protein: CASSSPGGATNEKLFF. CDR3 bases: TGTGCCAGCAGTTCCCCGGGGGGAGCAACTAATGAAAAACTGTTTTTT.

V gene TRBV5-6 combines with J gene TRBJ1-5; D might be TRBD1 (5 bases). The CDR3 consists of 12 residues. The V end lost 8 bases, the J end lost 4 bases, and 10 bases lay between the germline ends. CDR1 is SGHDT and CDR2 is YYEEEE in the germline V gene. The CDR3 here is CASKTENQPQHF. CDR3 DNA sequence: TGTGCCAGTAAGACAGAGAATCAGCCCCAGCATTTT.

The CDR3 sequence: CASSSRGALYNSPLHF. CDR3 nucleotide sequence: TGTGCCAGCAGCTCCAGGGGGGCTCTCTATAATTCACCCCTCCACTTT. The rearrangement uses TRBV11-2 and TRBJ1-6, with 7 bases lining up with TRBD1. Trimming removed 4 bases from V and 3 bases from J; junction bases left unmatched: 6. Germline V gene data show CDR1 as SGHAT and CDR2 as FQNNGV. The CDR3 extends over 16 amino acids.

The gene calls are TRBV11-2 and TRBJ2-7, with unresolved D. V was clipped by 5 bases and J by 0 bases, with 14 bases between them. The CDR3 contains 15 residues. Per germline, CDR1 SGHAT and CDR2 FQNNGV. The CDR3 is CASSPRARSSYEQYF. DNA of the CDR3: TGTGCCAGCAGCCCCCGGGCCAGGAGCTCCTACGAGCAGTACTTC.

In its sample, this clone was seen a few times. This chain connects TRBV6-2 or TRBV6-3 to TRBJ2-2; D call uncertain. The V end was cut by 0 bases, the J end by 0 bases, with 8 bases between. The germline V gene has CDR1 MNHEY and CDR2 SVGEGT. The CDR3 has 16 amino acids. Written as DNA, the CDR3 is TGTGCCAGCAGTTACTCACGAAGGACGAACACCGGGGAGCTGTTTTTT. It specifies CASSYSRRTNTGELFF.

The chain combines TRBV28 with TRBJ2-7; D not resolved. CDR1 and CDR2 (germline): MDHEN, SYDVKM. The CDR3 has 10 residues. Trimming left V 10 bases short and J 4 bases short, with 8 bases between. The CDR3 DNA reads TGTGCCACCGGGTCTTACGAGCAGTACTTC. It codes for CATGSYEQYF. The entire variable domain, with the rest obtained from reference TRBV28 and TRBJ2-7, is as follows: DVKVTQSSRYLVKRTGEKVFLECVQDMDHENMFWYRQDPGLGLRLIYFSYDVKMKEKGDIPEGYSVSREKKERFSLILESASTNQTSMYLCATGSYEQYFGPGTRLTVT.

This sequence joins TRBV27 and TRBJ1-1, with D possibly TRBD1 on 5 matching bases. Germline CDR1 and CDR2: MNHEY and SMNVEV (reference sequence). The CDR3 consists of 12 residues. Trimming left V 7 bases short and J 1 base short, with 7 bases between. The CDR3 DNA follows: TGTGCCAGCACCACAGGGAACACTGAAGCTTTCTTT. This gives the protein CASTTGNTEAFF.

The chain recombines TRBV3-1 (or the pseudogene TRBV3-2) with TRBJ2-7, with unresolved D. The CDR3 extends over 12 amino acids. Trimming left V 4 bases short and J 5 bases short, with 9 bases between. CDR1 is LGHDT, CDR2 YNNKEL, per germline (reference sequence). The CDR3 is CASSRRSNEQYF. CDR3 coding DNA: TGTGCCAGCAGCCGCCGAAGCAACGAGCAGTACTTC.